This T cell receptor beta chain was captured by sequencing in a study of OX40 agonist ivuxolimab in advanced cancers. Study background: The mean age was around 56 years, ranging from about 20 to 90, with about four fifths of participants male. Study observations and caveats: In the 0.1-3.0 mg/kg groups, partial responders showed among the lowest expansion. Antigen targets of the expanded peripheral T cells went undetermined.

About this clone itself: Its antigen is not identified.

TCRdb's copy holds only in-frame clones and misses some; the assay was immunoSEQ multiplex PCR. Of 60,000 to 85,000 clones listed, around 90% were seen once; the top ten hold 0.3% to 0.4%. In germline, CDR1 is SGHRS, CDR2 YFSETQ. This CDR3 is built from 12 residues. The germline V and J ends were trimmed by 0 bases and 5 bases, with 2 bases remaining between them. The sample in question was CD4+ or CD8+ T cells sorted from blood, obtained in a trial of the OX40 agonist ivuxolimab. The clonotype comes from an adult with an advanced solid tumor such as melanoma, head and neck, liver or kidney cancer. This chain uses TRBV5-1 with TRBJ2-2; D is ambiguous. Here the CDR3 reads CASSLATGELFF. CDR3 coding DNA: TGCGCCAGCAGCTTGGCTACCGGGGAGCTGTTTTTT.